These 20 T cell receptor beta chains were sequenced from one sample in a study of blood T cell repertoires in COVID-19. Data came from immunoSEQ multiplex PCR; TCRdb stores just in-frame clones and leaves some out. The profile shows 200,000 to 300,000 clones, roughly 86% of them singletons. The sample was peripheral blood. These receptors were taken from an older woman with COVID-19, enrolled during active disease.

The chain couples TRBV6-5 to TRBJ2-7, with D tentatively TRBD1 (6 bases). Trimming took off 7 bases at V and 2 bases at J, with 15 bases between the two ends. Germline V gene data show CDR1 as MNHEY and CDR2 as SVGAGI. The CDR3 is 14 amino acids. The CDR3 region has the DNA TGTGCCAGCACGCGGGCAGGGGTCACCTACGAGCAGTACTTC. It is translated as CASTRAGVTYEQYF.

The genes are TRBV6-2 or TRBV6-3 and TRBJ1-5, with 8 bases identical to TRBD1. Per germline, CDR1 MNHEY and CDR2 SVGEGT. The CDR3 runs 15 residues. Germline trimming cut 0 bases from V and 5 bases from J; bases unmatched to any gene: 3. This chain's CDR3 is CASSYSQGAHQPQHF. CDR3 nucleotides: TGTGCCAGCAGTTACTCCCAGGGGGCCCATCAGCCCCAGCATTTT.

The chain employs TRBV6-6 and TRBJ1-5, with 8 positions matching TRBD1. Per the germline V gene, CDR1 is MNHNY and CDR2 is SVGAGI (reference sequence). Germline trimming cut 2 bases from V and 4 bases from J; bases unmatched to any gene: 7. The CDR3 totals 16 residues. CDR3 amino acids: CASSYPRQGQNQPQHF. CDR3 nucleotide sequence: TGTGCCAGCAGTTACCCACGACAGGGGCAAAATCAGCCCCAGCATTTT.

The DNA of the CDR3 is TGCAGCGTTGAAGTCCCACTAGCGGGAGACTACAATGAGCAGTTCTTC. Translation: CSVEVPLAGDYNEQFF. The gene calls are TRBV29-1 and TRBJ2-1; 11 bases fit TRBD2. The CDR3 consists of 16 residues. Germline CDR1 reads SQVTM; CDR2 reads ANQGSEA. With V trimmed by 1 base and J by 3 bases, 5 bases remained unmatched.

The genes are TRBV6-1 and TRBJ2-1, with D unresolved. The CDR3 spans 12 residues. V lost 2 bases and J lost 8, with 7 bases in between. Germline assignment: CDR1 MNHNS and CDR2 SASEGT. The CDR3 protein is CASSEQGDEQFF. The CDR3 DNA is TGTGCCAGCAGTGAACAAGGAGATGAGCAGTTCTTC.

The rearrangement joins TRBV6-6 to TRBJ2-7; 8 bases agree with TRBD1. This CDR3 comprises 15 residues. V shed 5 bases, J shed 2 bases, and the junction held 8 bases outside the gene matches. The germline V gene encodes CDR1 MNHNY and CDR2 SVGAGI (reference sequence). This CDR3 reads CASSPAGQGAYEQYF. CDR3 DNA: TGTGCCAGCAGTCCAGCCGGACAGGGCGCCTACGAGCAGTACTTC.

This rearrangement joins TRBV6-5 to TRBJ1-1; tentatively, D is TRBD1 (6 bases). The CDR3 consists of 13 residues. Germline V gives CDR1 MNHEY, CDR2 SVGAGI. V was pared by 7 bases and J by 0 bases, with 9 bases between. The CDR3 coding sequence is TGTGCCAGCACCCAGGGGATGAACACTGAAGCTTTCTTT. This sequence encodes CASTQGMNTEAFF.

The genes are TRBV24-1 and TRBJ2-1; 7 bases align to TRBD1. This CDR3 is built from 15 residues. V lost 3 bases to trimming and J lost 8 bases; unmatched junction nucleotides: 9. CDR1 is KGHDR and CDR2 is SFDVKD in the germline V gene. The CDR3 protein is CATSDPTGMGDEQFF. As DNA, the CDR3 is TGTGCCACCAGTGATCCGACAGGGATGGGAGATGAGCAGTTCTTC.

The chain couples TRBV7-8 to TRBJ2-1; 7 nucleotides match TRBD2. Germline CDR1 SGHVS, CDR2 FQNEAQ. The CDR3 has 17 amino acids. The V segment lost 0 bases and the J segment 4 bases; nucleotides outside the gene matches: 9. CDR3 sequence reads: CASSLAHLLAKYNEQFF. For the CDR3, the DNA is TGTGCCAGCAGCTTAGCCCATTTACTAGCGAAATACAATGAGCAGTTCTTC.

This clone has only one observation. The CDR3 spells CASSLRDTYTDTQYF. The CDR3 bases are TGTGCCAGCAGCTTAAGGGACACCTACACAGATACGCAGTATTTT. The chain links TRBV7-9 to TRBJ2-3; a weak D match, TRBD1 (6 bases). The CDR3 length is 15 residues. V was cut by 2 bases and J by 2 bases, with 11 bases left in between. CDR1 SEHNR and CDR2 FQNEAQ come from the germline V gene (reference sequence).

The chain has TRBV29-1 and TRBJ1-5; D perhaps matches TRBD1 (6 bases). Deletions cut 4 bases from V and 2 bases from J, with 9 bases between. The CDR3 contains 13 residues. Germline loops: CDR1 SQVTM, CDR2 ANQGSEA. The DNA for the CDR3 is TGCAGCGTTGCAGGGGTGGGCAATCAGCCCCAGCATTTT. Its protein product is CSVAGVGNQPQHF.

The genes are TRBV19 and TRBJ2-7; D possibly corresponds to TRBD1 (6 bases). Germline lookup yields CDR1 LNHDA and CDR2 SQIVND (reference sequence). The CDR3 has 15 residues. Between the trimmed V and J ends, which lost 6 bases and 3 bases, there was a span of 18 bases. The CDR3 DNA reads as TGTGCCAGTAGGGCGGTCCGGGACAAAAACTACGAGCAGTACTTC. This codes for CASRAVRDKNYEQYF.

This rearrangement joins TRBV20-1 to TRBJ2-5; D uncertain. The CDR3 spans 11 residues. Germline values: CDR1 DFQATT, CDR2 SNEGSKA (reference sequence). Trimming cost V 8 bases and J 3 bases, with 10 bases left between them. CDR3 in DNA: TGCAGTTACTCAAGCGAAGAGACCCAGTACTTC. Translating it yields CSYSSEETQYF.

The rearrangement joins TRBV7-9 to TRBJ2-2; D is perhaps TRBD2 (6 bases). CDR1 is SEHNR, CDR2 FQNEAQ, per germline (reference sequence). This CDR3 contains 14 residues. The germline V and J ends were trimmed by 4 bases and 6 bases, with 12 bases remaining between them. Here the CDR3 reads CASSSRGGAGELFF. The CDR3 DNA sequence: TGTGCCAGCAGCTCGAGAGGAGGGGCCGGGGAGCTGTTTTTT.

This chain uses TRBV27 with TRBJ1-2; 8 nucleotides align to TRBD1. V lost 3 bases, J lost 7 bases, and 10 bases stayed unmatched. The CDR3 sequence is 15 residues long. Germline CDR1 reads MNHEY; CDR2 reads SMNVEV (reference sequence). The CDR3 reads CASSFRGPLSPGYTF. The CDR3 region has the DNA TGTGCCAGCAGTTTCAGGGGGCCCCTATCTCCTGGCTACACCTTC.

V and J are TRBV4-1 and TRBJ2-7; TRBD1 is a possible D gene (6 bases). Trimming stripped 1 base from V and 0 bases from J, with 10 bases between. Germline V gene lookup returns CDR1 MGHRA and CDR2 YSYEKL. The CDR3 totals 15 residues. The CDR3 reads CASSQAGHLSYEQYF. The CDR3 coding sequence is TGCGCCAGCAGCCAAGCGGGACACCTCTCCTACGAGCAGTACTTC.

The chain is built from TRBV5-1 and TRBJ2-1; 7 nucleotides agree with TRBD2. CDR3 length: 16 amino acids. Germline lookup yields CDR1 SGHRS and CDR2 YFSETQ. The V gene end was trimmed by 0 bases and the J gene end by 2 bases; junction bases not matched to a gene: 5. The CDR3 spells CASSLGGGSPYNEQFF. CDR3 coding DNA: TGCGCCAGCAGCTTGGGGGGGGGTTCCCCCTACAATGAGCAGTTCTTC.

The CDR3, as DNA: TGTGCCAGCCTCAGACTAGCGGGGACCCCGGTGCAATACGAGCAGTACTTC. Translation: CASLRLAGTPVQYEQYF. The V call is TRBV9, the J call TRBJ2-7; 11 nucleotides align to TRBD2. J lost 4 bases, V lost 7 bases, and 16 bases had no gene match. This CDR3 has 17 residues. Germline CDR1 is SGDLS and CDR2 is YYNGEE.

CDR3 DNA sequence: TGTGCCTGGAGCCGGGAGCTCTATGGCTACACCTTC. Protein sequence: CAWSRELYGYTF. The chain recombines TRBV30 with TRBJ1-2, with D uncertain. The CDR3 runs to 12 residues. CDR1 and CDR2 from the germline V gene are GTSNPN and SVGIG (reference sequence). With 3 bases removed from V and 4 bases from J, the gap between germline ends came to 9 bases.

The V and J genes are TRBV6-2 or TRBV6-3 and TRBJ2-1; D possibly corresponds to TRBD2 (5 bases). The CDR3 is 12 amino acids. V was pared by 6 bases and J by 14 bases, with 17 bases between. Germline-derived CDR1 and CDR2 are MNHEY and SVGEGT. The DNA of the CDR3 is TGTGCCAGCAGCTGGGCGGGCTCCTGGGAGTTCTTC. Translation: CASSWAGSWEFF.